This TCR beta chain was found in a study of blood T cell repertoires in COVID-19. This clone was detected a few times. CDR1 and CDR2 from the germline V gene are MDHEN and SYDVKM. V shed 3 bases and J shed 3 bases, with 9 bases lying between them. The CDR3 is made up of 13 amino acids. Some clones are missing from TCRdb's copy, which holds only in-frame ones; the method was immunoSEQ multiplex PCR. The sample consists of approximately 200,000 clones, around nine tenths of them appearing once. V is TRBV28 and J is TRBJ2-7, with D perhaps TRBD2 (5 bases). Sample: PBMCs or T cells enriched from blood (not recorded which). This TCR came from a man aged 25-45 years who had recovered from COVID-19. The CDR3 DNA follows: TGTGCCAGCAGTTTGGACTGGAACTACGAGCAGTACTTC. Amino acid sequence: CASSLDWNYEQYF.